This entry describes one T cell receptor beta chain. Its target is unknown. This sample is drawn from a study of cytomegalovirus exposure and HLA in healthy donors. Overall study results and limits: A classifier reportedly called cytomegalovirus status with high sensitivity and specificity. The authors listed some 160 TCR beta chains as cytomegalovirus-associated. Later, an analysis found that TCR clusters from the first cohort tended to co-occur in the approximately 130 validation repertoires.

CDR1 and CDR2 from the germline V gene are MNHEY and SMNVEV (reference sequence). This CDR3 is 13 amino acids long. The V segment lost 9 bases and the J segment 1 base; nucleotides outside the gene matches: 2. Sequencing used immunoSEQ multiplex PCR; TCRdb keeps in-frame clones, though not all of them. Among some 83,000 clones listed, approximately 93% were seen once. The sequencing input was PBMCs. The TCR sequence derives from a woman younger than 30 in good health and CMV-seropositive. The chain recombines TRBV27 with TRBJ1-5; TRBD1 matches 8 bases. Written as DNA, the CDR3 is TGTGCCAGTTGGACAGGGAGCAATCAGCCCCAGCATTTT. This gives the protein CASWTGSNQPQHF.